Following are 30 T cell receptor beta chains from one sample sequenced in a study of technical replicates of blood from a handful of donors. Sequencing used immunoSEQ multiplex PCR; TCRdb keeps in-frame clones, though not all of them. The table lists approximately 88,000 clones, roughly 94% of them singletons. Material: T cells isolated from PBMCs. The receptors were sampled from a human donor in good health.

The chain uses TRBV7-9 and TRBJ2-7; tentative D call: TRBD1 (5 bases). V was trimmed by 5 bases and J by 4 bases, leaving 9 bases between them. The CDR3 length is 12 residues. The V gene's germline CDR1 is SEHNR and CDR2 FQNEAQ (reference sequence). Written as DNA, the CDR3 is TGTGCCAGCAGCCCGACAGTTTACGAGCAGTACTTC. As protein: CASSPTVYEQYF.

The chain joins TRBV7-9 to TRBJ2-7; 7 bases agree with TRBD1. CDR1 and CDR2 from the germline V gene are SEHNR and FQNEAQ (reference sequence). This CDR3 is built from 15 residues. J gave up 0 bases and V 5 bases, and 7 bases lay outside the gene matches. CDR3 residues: CASSDRQGGSYEQYF. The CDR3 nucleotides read TGTGCCAGCAGCGACAGACAGGGCGGCTCCTACGAGCAGTACTTC.

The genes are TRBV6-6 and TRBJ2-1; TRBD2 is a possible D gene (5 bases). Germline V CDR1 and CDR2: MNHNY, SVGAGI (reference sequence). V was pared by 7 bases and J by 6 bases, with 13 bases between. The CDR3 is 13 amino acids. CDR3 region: CASTQDWSNEQFF. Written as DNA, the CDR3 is TGTGCCAGCACCCAGGACTGGAGCAATGAGCAGTTCTTC.

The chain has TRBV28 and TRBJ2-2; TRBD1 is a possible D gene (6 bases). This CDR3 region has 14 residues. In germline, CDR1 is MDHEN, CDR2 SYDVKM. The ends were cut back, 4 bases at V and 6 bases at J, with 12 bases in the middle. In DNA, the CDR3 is TGTGCCAGCAGTTCCTTGGACAGTCCCGGGGAGCTGTTTTTT. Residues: CASSSLDSPGELFF.

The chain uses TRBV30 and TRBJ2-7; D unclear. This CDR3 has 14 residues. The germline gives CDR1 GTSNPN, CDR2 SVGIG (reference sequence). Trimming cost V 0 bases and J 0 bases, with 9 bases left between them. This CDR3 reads CAWSVGGSSYEQYF. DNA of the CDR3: TGTGCCTGGAGTGTAGGCGGCAGCTCCTACGAGCAGTACTTC.

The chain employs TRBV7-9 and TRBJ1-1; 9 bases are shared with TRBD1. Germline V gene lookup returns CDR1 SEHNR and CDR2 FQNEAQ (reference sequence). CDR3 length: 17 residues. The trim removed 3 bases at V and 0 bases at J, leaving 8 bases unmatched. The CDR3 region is CASSFNRGQGVNTEAFF. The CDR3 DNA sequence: TGTGCCAGCAGCTTCAACAGGGGGCAAGGGGTGAACACTGAAGCTTTCTTT.

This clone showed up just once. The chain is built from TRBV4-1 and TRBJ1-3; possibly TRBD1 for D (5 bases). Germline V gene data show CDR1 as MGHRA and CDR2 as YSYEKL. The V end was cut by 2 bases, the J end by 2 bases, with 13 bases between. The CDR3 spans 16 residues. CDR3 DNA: TGCGCCAGCAGCCAACGTGCCGGGGGGGCTGGAAACACCATATATTTT. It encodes CASSQRAGGAGNTIYF.

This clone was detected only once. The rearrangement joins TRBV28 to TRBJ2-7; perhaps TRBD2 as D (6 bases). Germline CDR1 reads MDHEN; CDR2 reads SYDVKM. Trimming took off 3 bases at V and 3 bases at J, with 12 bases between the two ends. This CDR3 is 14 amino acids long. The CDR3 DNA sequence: TGTGCCAGCAGTTTGGACTACATCATCTACGAGCAGTACTTC. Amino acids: CASSLDYIIYEQYF.

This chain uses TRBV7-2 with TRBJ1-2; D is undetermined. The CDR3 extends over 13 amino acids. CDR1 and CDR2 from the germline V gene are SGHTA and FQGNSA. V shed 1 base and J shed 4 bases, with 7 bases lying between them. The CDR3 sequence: CASSLELPYGYTF. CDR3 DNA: TGTGCCAGCAGCTTAGAGCTCCCCTATGGCTACACCTTC.

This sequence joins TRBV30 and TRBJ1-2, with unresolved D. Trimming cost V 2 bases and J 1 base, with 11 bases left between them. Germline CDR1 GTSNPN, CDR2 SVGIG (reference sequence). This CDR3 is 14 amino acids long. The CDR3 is CAWSLAGLNYGYTF. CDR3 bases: TGTGCCTGGAGTCTGGCAGGCCTTAACTATGGCTACACCTTC.

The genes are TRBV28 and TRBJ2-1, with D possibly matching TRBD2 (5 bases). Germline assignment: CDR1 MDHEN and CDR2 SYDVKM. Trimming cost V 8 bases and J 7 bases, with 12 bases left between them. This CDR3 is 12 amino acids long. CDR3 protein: CASSRPGNEQFF. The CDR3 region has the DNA TGTGCCAGCTCAAGGCCGGGGAATGAGCAGTTCTTC.

CDR3 in DNA: TGTGCCAGCTTAACAGGAAACCTTGAAGCTTTCTTT. Amino acid sequence: CASLTGNLEAFF. The J gene is TRBJ1-1, the V gene TRBV6-1; tentatively, D is TRBD1 (5 bases). Germline lookup yields CDR1 MNHNS and CDR2 SASEGT. CDR3 size: 12 residues. V dropped 8 bases and J dropped 7 bases, with 14 bases sitting between them.

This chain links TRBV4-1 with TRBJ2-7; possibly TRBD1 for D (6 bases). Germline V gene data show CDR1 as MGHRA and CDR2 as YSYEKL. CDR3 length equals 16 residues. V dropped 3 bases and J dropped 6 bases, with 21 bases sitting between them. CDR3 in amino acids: CASSHLGQSLIREQYF. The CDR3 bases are TGCGCCAGCAGCCACTTAGGACAGTCATTAATACGCGAGCAGTACTTC.

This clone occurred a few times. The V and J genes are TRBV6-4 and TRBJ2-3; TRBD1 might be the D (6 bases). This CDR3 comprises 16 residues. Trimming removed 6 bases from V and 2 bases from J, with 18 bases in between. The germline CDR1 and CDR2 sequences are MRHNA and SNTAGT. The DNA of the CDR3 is TGTGCCAGCAGCAAGGACAGTCAAGGCCCCACAGATACGCAGTATTTT. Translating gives CASSKDSQGPTDTQYF.

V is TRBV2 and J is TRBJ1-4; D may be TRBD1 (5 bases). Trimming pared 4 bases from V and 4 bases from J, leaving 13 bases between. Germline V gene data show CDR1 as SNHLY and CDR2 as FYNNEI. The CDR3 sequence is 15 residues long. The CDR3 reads CASSVEGRDNEKLFF. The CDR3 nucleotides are TGTGCCAGCAGTGTGGAAGGCAGGGATAATGAAAAACTGTTTTTT.

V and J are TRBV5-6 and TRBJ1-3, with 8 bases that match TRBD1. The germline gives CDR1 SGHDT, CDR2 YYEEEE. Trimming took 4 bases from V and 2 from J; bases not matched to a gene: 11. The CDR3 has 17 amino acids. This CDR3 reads CASSPNWDRLTGNTIYF. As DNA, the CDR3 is TGTGCCAGCAGCCCAAACTGGGACAGGCTAACTGGAAACACCATATATTTT.

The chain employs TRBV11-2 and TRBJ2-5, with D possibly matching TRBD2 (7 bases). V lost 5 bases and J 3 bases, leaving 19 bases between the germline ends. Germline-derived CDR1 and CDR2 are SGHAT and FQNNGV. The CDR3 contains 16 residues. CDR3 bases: TGTGCCAGCAGCCTCAGAACGGGGGGCGCGGAAGAGACCCAGTACTTC. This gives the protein CASSLRTGGAEETQYF.

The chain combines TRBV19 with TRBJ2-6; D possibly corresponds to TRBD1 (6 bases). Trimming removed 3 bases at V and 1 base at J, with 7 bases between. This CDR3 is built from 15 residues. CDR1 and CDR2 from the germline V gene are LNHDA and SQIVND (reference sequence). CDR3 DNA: TGTGCCAGTAGTATCCAGGGGTCTGGGGCCAACGTCCTGACTTTC. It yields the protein CASSIQGSGANVLTF.

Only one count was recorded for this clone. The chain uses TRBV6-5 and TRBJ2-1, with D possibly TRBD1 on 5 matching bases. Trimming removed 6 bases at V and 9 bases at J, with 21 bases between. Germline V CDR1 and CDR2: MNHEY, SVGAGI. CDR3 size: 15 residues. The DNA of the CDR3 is TGTGCCAGCAGCATACGGACCCTCGGCACAGGTGAGCAGTTCTTC. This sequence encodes CASSIRTLGTGEQFF.

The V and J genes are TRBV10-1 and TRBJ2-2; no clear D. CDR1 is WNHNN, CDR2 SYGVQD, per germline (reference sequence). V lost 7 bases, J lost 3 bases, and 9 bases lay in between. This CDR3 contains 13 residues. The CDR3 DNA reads TGCGCCAGCACCGACTCCTACACCGGGGAGCTGTTTTTT. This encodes CASTDSYTGELFF.

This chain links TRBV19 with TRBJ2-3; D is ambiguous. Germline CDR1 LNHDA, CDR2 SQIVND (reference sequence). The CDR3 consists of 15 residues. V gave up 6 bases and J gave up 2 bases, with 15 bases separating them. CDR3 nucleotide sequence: TGTGCCAGTAGGGTCCTTAGCAGCCCCACAGATACGCAGTATTTT. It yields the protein CASRVLSSPTDTQYF.

In nucleotides, the CDR3 is TGTGCCAGCACCCCACTAGCGGAAGAGCAGTTCTTC. It translates to CASTPLAEEQFF. The chain has TRBV2 and TRBJ2-1, with 8 positions matching TRBD2. After removal of 7 bases from V and 10 bases from J, the junction contained 6 bases not matched to a gene. The CDR3 length is 12 residues. Germline V gives CDR1 SNHLY, CDR2 FYNNEI. The full variable domain, its missing parts supplied by reference TRBV2 and TRBJ2-1, is EPEVTQTPSHQVTQMGQEVILRCVPISNHLYFYWYRQILGQKVEFLVSFYNNEISEKSEIFDDQFSVERPDGSNFTLKIRSTKLEDSAMYFCASTPLAEEQFFGPGTRLTVL.

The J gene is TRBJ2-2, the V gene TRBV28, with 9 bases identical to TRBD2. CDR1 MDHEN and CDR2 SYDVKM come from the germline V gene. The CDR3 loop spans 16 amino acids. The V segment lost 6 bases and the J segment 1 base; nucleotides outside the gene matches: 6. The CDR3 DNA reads TGTGCCAGCAGATTAGGACTAGCGAAGAACACCGGGGAGCTGTTTTTT. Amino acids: CASRLGLAKNTGELFF.

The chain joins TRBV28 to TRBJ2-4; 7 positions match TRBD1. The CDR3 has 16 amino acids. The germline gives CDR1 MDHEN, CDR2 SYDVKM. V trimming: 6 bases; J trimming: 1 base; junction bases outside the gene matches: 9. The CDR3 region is CASSRQGLVAKNIQYF. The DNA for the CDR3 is TGTGCCAGCAGCAGACAGGGTTTAGTGGCCAAAAACATTCAGTACTTC.

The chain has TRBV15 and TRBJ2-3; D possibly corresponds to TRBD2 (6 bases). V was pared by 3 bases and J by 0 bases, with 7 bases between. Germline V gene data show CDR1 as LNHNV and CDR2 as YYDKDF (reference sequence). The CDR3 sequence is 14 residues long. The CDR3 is CATSSGLSTDTQYF. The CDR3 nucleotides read TGTGCCACCAGCAGCGGACTAAGCACAGATACGCAGTATTTT.

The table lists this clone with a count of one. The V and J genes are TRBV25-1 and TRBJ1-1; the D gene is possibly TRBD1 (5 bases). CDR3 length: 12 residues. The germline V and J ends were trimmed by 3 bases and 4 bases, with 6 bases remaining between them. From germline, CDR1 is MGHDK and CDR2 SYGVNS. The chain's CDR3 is CASSEGGTEAFF. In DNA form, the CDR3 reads TGTGCCAGCAGTGAGGGGGGCACTGAAGCTTTCTTT. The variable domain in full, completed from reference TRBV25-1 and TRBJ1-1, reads EADIYQTPRYLVIGTGKKITLECSQTMGHDKMYWYQQDPGMELHLIHYSYGVNSTEKGDLSSESTVSRIRTEHFPLTLESARPSHTSQYLCASSEGGTEAFFGQGTRLTVV.

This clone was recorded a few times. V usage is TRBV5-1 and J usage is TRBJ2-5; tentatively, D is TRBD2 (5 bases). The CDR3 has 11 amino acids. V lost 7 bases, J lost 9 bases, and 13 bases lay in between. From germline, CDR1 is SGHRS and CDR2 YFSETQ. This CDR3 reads CASRVGMAQYF. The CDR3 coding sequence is TGCGCCAGCCGCGTCGGGATGGCCCAGTACTTC. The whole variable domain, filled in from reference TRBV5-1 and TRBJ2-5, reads KAGVTQTPRYLIKTRGQQVTLSCSPISGHRSVSWYQQTPGQGLQFLFEYFSETQRNKGNFPGRFSGRQFSNSRSEMNVSTLELGDSALYLCASRVGMAQYFGPGTRLLVL.

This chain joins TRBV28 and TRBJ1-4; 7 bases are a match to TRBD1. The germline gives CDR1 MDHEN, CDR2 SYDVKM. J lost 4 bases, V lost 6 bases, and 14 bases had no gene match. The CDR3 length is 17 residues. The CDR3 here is CASSTGEIRGNNEKLFF. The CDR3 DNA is TGTGCCAGCAGCACAGGGGAAATTAGGGGAAATAATGAAAAACTGTTTTTT.

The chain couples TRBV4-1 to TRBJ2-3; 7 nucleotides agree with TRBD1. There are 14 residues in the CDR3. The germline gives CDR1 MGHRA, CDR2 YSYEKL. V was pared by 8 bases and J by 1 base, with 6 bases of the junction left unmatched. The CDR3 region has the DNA TGCGCCAGCGGCAGACAGGGAGGCACAGATACGCAGTATTTT. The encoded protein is CASGRQGGTDTQYF.

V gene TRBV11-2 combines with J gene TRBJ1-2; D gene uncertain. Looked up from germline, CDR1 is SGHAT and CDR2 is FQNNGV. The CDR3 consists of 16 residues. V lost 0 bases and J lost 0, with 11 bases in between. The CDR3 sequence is CASSLDLDGANYGYTF. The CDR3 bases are TGTGCCAGCAGCTTAGATCTTGACGGAGCTAACTATGGCTACACCTTC.